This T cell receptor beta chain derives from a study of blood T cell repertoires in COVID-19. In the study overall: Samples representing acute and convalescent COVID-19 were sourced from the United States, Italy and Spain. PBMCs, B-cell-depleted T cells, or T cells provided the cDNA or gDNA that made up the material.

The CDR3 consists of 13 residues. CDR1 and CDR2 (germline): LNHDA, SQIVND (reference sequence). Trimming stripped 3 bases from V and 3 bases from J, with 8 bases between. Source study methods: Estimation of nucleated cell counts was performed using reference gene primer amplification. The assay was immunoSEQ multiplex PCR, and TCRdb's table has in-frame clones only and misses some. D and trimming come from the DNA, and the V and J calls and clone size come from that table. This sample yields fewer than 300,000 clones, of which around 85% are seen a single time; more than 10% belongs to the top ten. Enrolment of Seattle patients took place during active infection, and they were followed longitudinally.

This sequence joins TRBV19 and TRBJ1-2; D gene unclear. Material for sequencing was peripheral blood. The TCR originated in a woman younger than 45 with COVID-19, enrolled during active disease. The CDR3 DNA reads TGTGCCAGTAGTATCCAGTTGGACTATGGCTACACCTTC. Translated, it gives CASSIQLDYGYTF.